This TCR beta chain emerged from a study of blood T cell repertoires in COVID-19. For the study at large: Collection of acute and convalescent COVID-19 samples took place in the United States, Italy and Spain. T cells, B-cell-depleted T cells, or PBMCs supplied cDNA or gDNA.

Original handling: The assay estimated nucleated cells by amplifying reference gene primers. Clones were read by immunoSEQ multiplex PCR, and TCRdb kept only the in-frame ones, dropping some. The V and J calls and clone size were taken over from that table, and D and trimming were inferred from the DNA. This table holds 160,000 or so clones, 70% to 90% found once. The ends were cut back, 6 bases at V and 2 bases at J, with 8 bases in the middle. The CDR3 has 13 amino acids. CDR1 SGHDN and CDR2 FVKESK come from the germline V gene. This clone was recorded only once. The chain is built from TRBV14 and TRBJ2-1; D not resolved. The sequence came from a man aged 60 to 69 with acute or convalescent COVID-19. Sequences were obtained from peripheral blood. CDR3 nucleotides: TGTGCCAGCAGTGGGCAGGCCTACAATGAGCAGTTCTTC. Amino acid sequence: CASSGQAYNEQFF.